Shown below are 2 T cell receptor beta chains from a single sample sequenced in a study of beta chain features in type 1 diabetes. What these receptors recognize is not known. Every isolated RNA sample was fully reverse transcribed, so sequencing captured expressed TCRB transcripts. The protocol was immunoSEQ multiplex PCR, while the TCRdb copy is restricted to in-frame clones and leaves out a portion. The sample contains 330,000 or so clones, approximately 12% of which appear only once. General observations from the study: TCRB CDR3s from Type 1 diabetes patients were moderately but significantly shorter in all four CD4+ subsets.

The source material was naive CD4+ T cells from blood. These receptors were taken from a woman between 18 and 30 years old with type 1 diabetes.

The genes are TRBV2 and TRBJ2-5, with 12 bases aligning to TRBD2. CDR3 length: 14 amino acids. The V gene's germline CDR1 is SNHLY and CDR2 FYNNEI. Unmatched junction bases numbered 5, after V lost 10 bases and J lost 2 bases. CDR3 residues: CAIRLAGEQETQYF. The CDR3 DNA sequence: TGTGCCATACGACTAGCGGGGGAACAAGAGACCCAGTACTTC.

This rearrangement joins TRBV29-1 to TRBJ2-1; TRBD2 matches at 8 bases. V gave up 1 base and J gave up 1 base; unmatched junction bases: 9. This CDR3 spans 17 amino acids. CDR1 SQVTM and CDR2 ANQGSEA come from the germline V gene. CDR3 residues: CSVEVGSGSISYNEQFF. CDR3 in DNA: TGCAGCGTTGAAGTAGGGAGCGGGAGTATTTCCTACAATGAGCAGTTCTTC.